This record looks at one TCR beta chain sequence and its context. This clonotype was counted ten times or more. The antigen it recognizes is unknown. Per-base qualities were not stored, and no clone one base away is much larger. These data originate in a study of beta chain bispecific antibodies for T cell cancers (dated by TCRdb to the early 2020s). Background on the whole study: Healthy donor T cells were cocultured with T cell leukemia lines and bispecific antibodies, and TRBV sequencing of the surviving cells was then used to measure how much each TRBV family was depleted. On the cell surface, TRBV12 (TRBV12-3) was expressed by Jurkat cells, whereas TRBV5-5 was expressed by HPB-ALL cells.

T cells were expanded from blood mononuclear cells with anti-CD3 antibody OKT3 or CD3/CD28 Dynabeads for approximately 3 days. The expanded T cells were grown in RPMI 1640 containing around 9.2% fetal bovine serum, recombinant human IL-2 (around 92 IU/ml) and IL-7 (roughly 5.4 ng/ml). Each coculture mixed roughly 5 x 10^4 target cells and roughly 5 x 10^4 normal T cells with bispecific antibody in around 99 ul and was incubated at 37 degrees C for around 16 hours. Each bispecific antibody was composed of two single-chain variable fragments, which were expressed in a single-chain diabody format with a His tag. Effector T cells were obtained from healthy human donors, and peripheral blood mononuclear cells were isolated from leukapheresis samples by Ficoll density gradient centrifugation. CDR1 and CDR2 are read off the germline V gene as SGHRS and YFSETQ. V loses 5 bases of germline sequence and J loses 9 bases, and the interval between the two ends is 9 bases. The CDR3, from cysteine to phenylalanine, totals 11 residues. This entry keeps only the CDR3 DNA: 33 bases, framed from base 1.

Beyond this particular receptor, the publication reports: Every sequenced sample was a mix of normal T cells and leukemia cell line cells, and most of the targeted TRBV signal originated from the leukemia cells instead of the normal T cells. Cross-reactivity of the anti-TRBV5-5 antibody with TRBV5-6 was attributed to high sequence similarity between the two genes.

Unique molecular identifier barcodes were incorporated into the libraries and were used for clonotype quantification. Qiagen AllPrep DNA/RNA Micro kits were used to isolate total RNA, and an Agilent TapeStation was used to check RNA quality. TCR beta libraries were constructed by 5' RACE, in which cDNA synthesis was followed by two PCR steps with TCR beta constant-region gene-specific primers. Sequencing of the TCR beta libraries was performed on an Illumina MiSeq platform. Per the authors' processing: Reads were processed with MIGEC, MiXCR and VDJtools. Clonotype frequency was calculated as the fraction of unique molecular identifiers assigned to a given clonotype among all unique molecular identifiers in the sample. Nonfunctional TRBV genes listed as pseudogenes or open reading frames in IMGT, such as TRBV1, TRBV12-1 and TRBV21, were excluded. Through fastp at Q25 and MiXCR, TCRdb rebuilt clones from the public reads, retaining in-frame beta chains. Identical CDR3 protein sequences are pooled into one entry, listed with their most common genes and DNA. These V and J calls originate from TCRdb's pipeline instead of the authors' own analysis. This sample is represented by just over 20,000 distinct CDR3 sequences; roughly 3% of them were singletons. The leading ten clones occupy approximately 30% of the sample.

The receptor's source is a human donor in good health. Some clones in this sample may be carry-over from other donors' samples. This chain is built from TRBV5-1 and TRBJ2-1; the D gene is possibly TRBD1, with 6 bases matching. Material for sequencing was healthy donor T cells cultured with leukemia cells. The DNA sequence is TGCGCCAGCAGACAAGGGGGTGAGCAGTTCTTC. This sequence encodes CASRQGGEQFF.